The text below deals with one T cell receptor beta chain. The antigen remains unidentified. Profiled with immunoSEQ multiplex PCR; TCRdb holds only in-frame clones, not every one. The table includes approximately 80,000 clones, approximately 94% detected once. This sample is part of a study of cytomegalovirus exposure and HLA in healthy donors. Broader study findings: Overall, approximately 150 TCR beta chains were annotated as cytomegalovirus-associated.

The CDR3 length is 15 residues. V was trimmed by 7 bases and J by 1 base, leaving 13 bases between them. Germline V gene sequence: CDR1 LNHDA, CDR2 SQIVND (reference sequence). This clonotype was obtained from a woman aged 25 to 39 in good health and CMV-seronegative. Sequencing was performed on PBMCs. The gene calls are TRBV19 and TRBJ2-2; D is possibly TRBD2 (5 bases). CDR3 coding DNA: TGTGCCAGTAAAAGGGCGGCGGGGAACACCGGGGAGCTGTTTTTT. This translates into CASKRAAGNTGELFF.